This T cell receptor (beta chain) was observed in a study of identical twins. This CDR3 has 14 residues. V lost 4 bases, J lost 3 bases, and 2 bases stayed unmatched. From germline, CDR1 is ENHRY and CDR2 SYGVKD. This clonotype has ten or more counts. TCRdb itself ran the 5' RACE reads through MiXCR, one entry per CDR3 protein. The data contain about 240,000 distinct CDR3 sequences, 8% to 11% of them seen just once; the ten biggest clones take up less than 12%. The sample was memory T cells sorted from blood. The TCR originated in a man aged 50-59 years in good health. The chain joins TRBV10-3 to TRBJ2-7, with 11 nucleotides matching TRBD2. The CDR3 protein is CAISVGLAVYEQYF. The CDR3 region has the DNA TGTGCCATCAGTGTGGGACTAGCGGTCTACGAGCAGTACTTC.